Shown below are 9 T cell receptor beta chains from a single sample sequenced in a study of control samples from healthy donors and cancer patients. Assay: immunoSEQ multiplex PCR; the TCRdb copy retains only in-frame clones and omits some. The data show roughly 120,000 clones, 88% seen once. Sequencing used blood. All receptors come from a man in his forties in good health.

The CDR3 loop reads CASSVGRDLTEAFF. The CDR3 DNA reads as TGTGCCAGCAGCGTAGGCCGGGACTTGACTGAAGCTTTCTTT. The chain uses TRBV9 and TRBJ1-1; the D gene is possibly TRBD1 (5 bases). Germline lookup yields CDR1 SGDLS and CDR2 YYNGEE. V was clipped by 0 bases and J by 5 bases, with 11 bases between them. The CDR3 has 14 residues.

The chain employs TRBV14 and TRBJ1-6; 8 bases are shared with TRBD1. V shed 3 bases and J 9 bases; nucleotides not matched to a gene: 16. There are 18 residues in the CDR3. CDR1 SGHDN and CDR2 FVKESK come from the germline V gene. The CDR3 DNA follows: TGTGCCAGCAGCCACCACATAAAAAGGACAGGGATTTTTTCACCCCTCCACTTT. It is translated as CASSHHIKRTGIFSPLHF.

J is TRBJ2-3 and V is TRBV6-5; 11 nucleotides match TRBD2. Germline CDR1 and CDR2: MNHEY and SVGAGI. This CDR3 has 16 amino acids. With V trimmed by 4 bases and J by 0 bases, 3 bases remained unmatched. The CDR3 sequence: CASSSLAGVSTDTQYF. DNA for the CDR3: TGTGCCAGCAGTTCACTAGCGGGGGTTAGCACAGATACGCAGTATTTT.

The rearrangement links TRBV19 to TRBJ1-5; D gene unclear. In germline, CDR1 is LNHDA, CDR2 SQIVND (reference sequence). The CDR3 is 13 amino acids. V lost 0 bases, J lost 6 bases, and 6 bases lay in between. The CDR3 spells CASSIDGVQPQHF. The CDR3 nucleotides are TGTGCCAGTAGTATAGATGGAGTTCAGCCCCAGCATTTT.

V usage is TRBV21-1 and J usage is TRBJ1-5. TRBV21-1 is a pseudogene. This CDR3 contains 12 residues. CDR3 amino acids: CASSKDNQPQHF. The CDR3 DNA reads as TGTGCCAGCAGCAAAGATAATCAGCCCCAGCATTTT.

For the CDR3, the DNA is TGTGCCAGTAGCGCAACCCGGGACAGGGGAATCGGCTACACCTTC. It encodes CASSATRDRGIGYTF. This rearrangement joins TRBV19 to TRBJ1-2; 10 bases agree with TRBD1. The CDR3 spans 15 residues. Trimming took 6 bases from V and 8 from J; bases not matched to a gene: 12. Looked up from germline, CDR1 is LNHDA and CDR2 is SQIVND (reference sequence).

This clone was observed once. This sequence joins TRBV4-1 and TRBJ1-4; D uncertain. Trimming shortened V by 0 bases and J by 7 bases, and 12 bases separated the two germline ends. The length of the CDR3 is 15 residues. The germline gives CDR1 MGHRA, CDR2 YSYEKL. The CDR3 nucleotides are TGCGCCAGCAGCCAAGATCCGGGGTCTGGTGAAAAACTGTTTTTT. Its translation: CASSQDPGSGEKLFF.

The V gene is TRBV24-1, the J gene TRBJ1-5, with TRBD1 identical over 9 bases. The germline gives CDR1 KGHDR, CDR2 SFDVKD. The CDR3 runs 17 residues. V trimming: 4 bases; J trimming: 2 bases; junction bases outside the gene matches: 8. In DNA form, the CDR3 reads TGTGCCACCAGTGACTCATCAACAGGGGGCGGCAATCAGCCCCAGCATTTT. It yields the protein CATSDSSTGGGNQPQHF.

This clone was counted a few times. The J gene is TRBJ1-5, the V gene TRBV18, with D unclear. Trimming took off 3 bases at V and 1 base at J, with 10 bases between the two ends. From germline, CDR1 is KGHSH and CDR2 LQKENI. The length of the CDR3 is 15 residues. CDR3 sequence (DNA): TGTGCCAGCTCACCTGACACAATCAGCAATCAGCCCCAGCATTTT. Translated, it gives CASSPDTISNQPQHF.